The 15 T cell receptor beta chains presented below share a single source sample, sequenced in a study of OX40 agonist ivuxolimab in advanced cancers. Libraries were prepared by immunoSEQ multiplex PCR; TCRdb keeps only in-frame clonotypes and omits some of them. Seen here are tens of thousands of clones, less than 95% observed once, and the top ten hold about 0.35%. The sequencing used CD4+ or CD8+ T cells sorted from blood, collected in a trial of the OX40 agonist ivuxolimab. These TCRs come from an adult with an advanced solid tumor such as melanoma, head and neck, liver or kidney cancer.

The CDR3 nucleotides are TGTGCCAGCAGTAGTGAACCCGCGGGGGGCTACACCTTC. It translates to CASSSEPAGGYTF. The chain uses TRBV6-6 and TRBJ1-2; D is unresolved. Germline assignment: CDR1 MNHNY and CDR2 SVGAGI (reference sequence). The CDR3 sequence is 13 residues long. Trimming removed 5 bases from V and 8 bases from J, with 15 bases in between.

The gene calls are TRBV18 and TRBJ2-2; D remains unclear. This CDR3 has 17 amino acids. The germline V gene has CDR1 KGHSH and CDR2 LQKENI. The V gene lost 4 bases and the J gene lost 0 bases, with 15 bases spanning the gap. CDR3 in amino acids: CASSLFGDSANTGELFF. DNA for the CDR3: TGTGCCAGCTCACTTTTTGGGGATTCCGCGAACACCGGGGAGCTGTTTTTT.

This rearrangement joins TRBV7-5 to TRBJ2-1; TRBD2 is the table's D call and was not checked against the DNA. TRBV7-5 is shown as a pseudogene. CDR3 length: 15 residues. The CDR3 nucleotides read TGTGCCAGGGGACTAGCGGGGAATACCTACAATGAGCAGTTCTTC. It is translated as CARGLAGNTYNEQFF.

The chain uses TRBV5-1 and TRBJ1-2; the D is unclear. Per the germline V gene, CDR1 is SGHRS and CDR2 is YFSETQ. Trimming pared 0 bases from V and 2 bases from J, leaving 20 bases between. The CDR3 consists of 18 residues. CDR3 in DNA: TGCGCCAGCAGCTTGGGGACTACCAACGCGAACTTGAACTATGGCTACACCTTC. This encodes CASSLGTTNANLNYGYTF.

The V gene is TRBV4-1, the J gene TRBJ2-4, with 7 bases lining up with TRBD2. The germline V gene has CDR1 MGHRA and CDR2 YSYEKL. The CDR3 sequence is 15 residues long. With V trimmed by 5 bases and J by 9 bases, 13 bases remained unmatched. CDR3 loop: CASSSRGERPAIQYF. The CDR3 region has the DNA TGCGCCAGCAGCTCACGGGGGGAGAGGCCAGCCATTCAGTACTTC.

This clone was observed a single time. This chain links TRBV30 with TRBJ1-6, with 12 nucleotides matching TRBD1. Trimming removed 8 bases from V and 9 bases from J; junction bases left unmatched: 8. CDR1 GTSNPN and CDR2 SVGIG come from the germline V gene (reference sequence). The CDR3 spans 14 residues. For the CDR3, the DNA is TGTGCCATTACCGGGACAGGGGGCGGTTCACCCCTCCACTTT. It specifies CAITGTGGGSPLHF.

The V and J genes are TRBV10-1 and TRBJ2-1; 7 bases agree with TRBD2. Germline assignment: CDR1 WNHNN and CDR2 SYGVQD (reference sequence). J gave up 5 bases and V 4 bases, and 8 bases lay outside the gene matches. The CDR3 runs to 15 residues. The DNA for the CDR3 is TGCGCCAGCAGTGGATCAAGCGGGGCGGACAATGAGCAGTTCTTC. As protein: CASSGSSGADNEQFF.

With respect to this clone: The sample contains more than one DNA sequence encoding this CDR3. The chain uses TRBV11-2 and TRBJ1-1, with TRBD1 as a possible D gene (6 bases). V shed 4 bases and J shed 2 bases, with 8 bases lying between them. The germline gives CDR1 SGHAT, CDR2 FQNNGV. The CDR3 runs 13 residues. As DNA, the CDR3 is TGTGCCAGCAGCTCGGACAGAAACACTGAAGCTTTCTTT. The encoded protein is CASSSDRNTEAFF.

This chain links TRBV5-4 with TRBJ2-4; unclear D gene. The CDR3 runs to 14 residues. V lost 0 bases and J 0 bases, leaving 4 bases between the germline ends. The V gene's germline CDR1 is SGHNT and CDR2 YYREEE (reference sequence). CDR3 bases: TGTGCCAGCAGCTTGGGGACAGCCAAAAACATTCAGTACTTC. It encodes CASSLGTAKNIQYF.

V gene TRBV2 combines with J gene TRBJ2-3, with 8 bases aligning to TRBD2. Trimming cost V 0 bases and J 0 bases; bases outside gene matches: 5. Germline V gives CDR1 SNHLY, CDR2 FYNNEI. This CDR3 spans 17 amino acids. The CDR3 DNA reads TGTGCCAGCAGTGAAGCGCACCGGGGGGGAAGCACAGATACGCAGTATTTT. It encodes CASSEAHRGGSTDTQYF.

This clone was recorded only once. The CDR3 sequence: CASSPPERGRGTQYF. The CDR3 DNA follows: TGTGCCAGCTCACCACCGGAAAGGGGGCGCGGTACGCAGTATTTT. The rearrangement links TRBV18 to TRBJ2-3, with 7 bases fitting TRBD1. V lost 0 bases, J lost 8 bases, and 8 bases stayed unmatched. Germline CDR1 and CDR2: KGHSH and LQKENI. The CDR3 totals 15 residues.

Written as DNA, the CDR3 is TGTGCCAGCAGTGAACCGAGGGTGGGACAGACTACCAGCAATCAGCCCCAGCATTTT. Translation gives CASSEPRVGQTTSNQPQHF. V usage is TRBV6-1 and J usage is TRBJ1-5; 7 positions agree with TRBD1. Germline-derived CDR1 and CDR2 are MNHNS and SASEGT. Losses at the gene ends were 2 bases for V and 1 base for J; bases not matched to a gene: 14. This CDR3 contains 19 residues.

This clone occurred once. The V gene is TRBV18, the J gene TRBJ1-3; weak D call: TRBD1 (6 bases). CDR1 and CDR2 from the germline V gene are KGHSH and LQKENI. The V end lost 3 bases, the J end lost 4 bases, and 13 bases lay between the germline ends. The CDR3 spans 15 residues. The CDR3 DNA reads as TGTGCCAGCTCACCTCAGGGGTTGAACGGAAACACCATATATTTT. Encoded protein: CASSPQGLNGNTIYF.

The CDR3 DNA follows: TGTGCCAGCAGCGGACAGGGGTTTGGTGAGCAGTACTTC. It encodes CASSGQGFGEQYF. This chain links TRBV5-6 with TRBJ2-7, with TRBD1 matching over 9 bases. The CDR3 is made up of 13 amino acids. The germline gives CDR1 SGHDT, CDR2 YYEEEE. V lost 4 bases to trimming and J lost 7 bases; unmatched junction nucleotides: 6.

This sequence joins TRBV10-3 and TRBJ2-5; TRBD1 agrees at 10 bases. Trimming removed 6 bases from V and 8 bases from J; junction bases left unmatched: 6. Looked up from germline, CDR1 is ENHRY and CDR2 is SYGVKD. This CDR3 spans 13 amino acids. The CDR3 is CAIRTGTGDTQYF. The CDR3 coding sequence is TGTGCCATCAGGACCGGGACAGGGGACACCCAGTACTTC.